These T cell receptor beta chains were read from a single sample in a study of blood T cell repertoires in COVID-19. TCRdb's table, derived via immunoSEQ multiplex PCR, lists solely in-frame clones and lacks some. The sample shows fewer than 350,000 clones, around 86% of them seen only once. Sequencing was carried out using peripheral blood. These receptors were collected from a woman aged 25 to 39 who had recovered from COVID-19. Both conserved end residues are part of each CDR3. Each record gives: V gene, D gene, clone size, J gene, CDR3 length, CDR3 protein, CDR3 DNA. D genes are given only for firm matches. A clone size is listed for some rows: how often the clone was seen (once, few, many), or a class if it is expanded.

v_call: TRBV5-4
d_call: TRBD2
clone_size: NA
j_call: TRBJ2-1
cdr3_length: 16
cdr3_aa: CASSLGGLAVNNEQFF
cdr3_nt: TGTGCCAGCAGCTTGGGGGGTCTAGCGGTTAACAATGAGCAGTTCTTC

v_call: TRBV4-3
d_call: NA
clone_size: NA
j_call: TRBJ2-5
cdr3_length: 15
cdr3_aa: CASSQEIRGWETQYF
cdr3_nt: TGCGCCAGCAGCCAAGAGATACGAGGGTGGGAGACCCAGTACTTC

v_call: TRBV6-1
d_call: NA
clone_size: NA
j_call: TRBJ1-5
cdr3_length: 14
cdr3_aa: CASSEASRYQPQHF
cdr3_nt: TGTGCCAGCAGTGAAGCAAGCAGGTATCAGCCCCAGCATTTT

v_call: TRBV10-3
d_call: TRBD1
clone_size: NA
j_call: TRBJ2-7
cdr3_length: 15
cdr3_aa: CAIRGDRGPMAEQYF
cdr3_nt: TGTGCCATCAGAGGGGACAGGGGGCCTATGGCCGAGCAGTACTTC

v_call: TRBV6-6
d_call: TRBD1
clone_size: NA
j_call: TRBJ1-1
cdr3_length: 16
cdr3_aa: CASSKITGVGNTEAFF
cdr3_nt: TGTGCCAGCAGTAAAATTACAGGGGTAGGGAACACTGAAGCTTTCTTT

v_call: TRBV5-1
d_call: TRBD1
clone_size: NA
j_call: TRBJ2-5
cdr3_length: 14
cdr3_aa: CASSLTGGAETQYF
cdr3_nt: TGCGCCAGCAGCTTGACAGGGGGCGCGGAGACCCAGTACTTC

v_call: TRBV2
d_call: TRBD2
clone_size: NA
j_call: TRBJ2-3
cdr3_length: 18
cdr3_aa: CASSEVELAGGHTDTQYF
cdr3_nt: TGTGCCAGCAGTGAAGTGGAACTAGCGGGAGGACACACAGATACGCAGTATTTT

v_call: TRBV14
d_call: TRBD1
clone_size: NA
j_call: TRBJ1-1
cdr3_length: 19
cdr3_aa: CASSQDRPSWGQLNTEAFF
cdr3_nt: TGTGCCAGCAGCCAAGATCGGCCTTCTTGGGGACAGTTGAACACTGAAGCTTTCTTT

v_call: TRBV3-1/TRBV3-2
d_call: NA
clone_size: once
j_call: TRBJ2-7
cdr3_length: 14
cdr3_aa: CASSSRQEGYEQYF
cdr3_nt: TGTGCCAGCAGCTCACGACAGGAAGGGTACGAGCAGTACTTC

v_call: TRBV11-2
d_call: TRBD2
clone_size: NA
j_call: TRBJ2-1
cdr3_length: 14
cdr3_aa: CASSLRPGGDEQFF
cdr3_nt: TGTGCCAGCAGCTTACGGCCCGGGGGGGATGAGCAGTTCTTC

v_call: TRBV19
d_call: TRBD1
clone_size: NA
j_call: TRBJ1-1
cdr3_length: 13
cdr3_aa: CASSDRVNTEAFF
cdr3_nt: TGTGCCAGTAGCGACAGGGTGAACACTGAAGCTTTCTTT

v_call: TRBV12-5
d_call: TRBD1
clone_size: NA
j_call: TRBJ2-4
cdr3_length: 17
cdr3_aa: CASGPHRGDIAKNIQYF
cdr3_nt: TGTGCTAGTGGCCCCCACAGGGGCGATATAGCCAAAAACATTCAGTACTTC

v_call: TRBV3-1/TRBV3-2
d_call: TRBD2
clone_size: NA
j_call: TRBJ2-1
cdr3_length: 18
cdr3_aa: CASSQDIGTSGLHNEQFF
cdr3_nt: TGTGCCAGCAGCCAAGATATTGGGACTAGCGGACTACACAATGAGCAGTTCTTC

v_call: TRBV7-9
d_call: TRBD1
clone_size: few
j_call: TRBJ2-7
cdr3_length: 15
cdr3_aa: CASSLGGTGGDEQYF
cdr3_nt: TGTGCCAGCAGCTTAGGCGGGACAGGGGGCGACGAGCAGTACTTC

v_call: TRBV18
d_call: NA
clone_size: NA
j_call: TRBJ1-1
cdr3_length: 14
cdr3_aa: CASSPSQGGTEAFF
cdr3_nt: TGTGCCAGCTCACCAAGTCAGGGAGGCACTGAAGCTTTCTTT